This TCR beta chain originates from a study of control samples from healthy donors and cancer patients. A single count supports this clone. Germline V gives CDR1 SGHAT, CDR2 FQNNGV. This CDR3 region has 11 residues. V was trimmed by 4 bases and J by 4 bases, leaving 1 base between them. Assay: immunoSEQ multiplex PCR; the TCRdb copy retains only in-frame clones and omits some. The data contain approximately 94,000 clones, approximately 86% of them seen just once; the ten biggest clones take up 1.3%. The receptor was isolated from a woman in her 50s in good health. This chain connects TRBV11-2 to TRBJ2-2; no reliable D call. The material sequenced was blood. CDR3: CASSSTGELFF. The DNA of the CDR3 is TGTGCCAGCAGCTCCACCGGGGAGCTGTTTTTT.